The 14 T cell receptor beta chains below all came from one sample that was sequenced in a study of radiotherapy plus CTLA-4 blockade in lung cancer. Libraries were prepared by immunoSEQ multiplex PCR; TCRdb keeps only in-frame clonotypes and omits some of them. The sample lists about 99,000 clones; around nine tenths were seen once. The sample here was peripheral blood, taken from a patient treated with radiotherapy plus ipilimumab. The receptors shown here come from a human donor with non-small cell lung cancer that progressed on radiotherapy plus ipilimumab.

This clone appeared a single time. The CDR3 reads CASSSGGGRNTIYF. The CDR3 region has the DNA TGTGCCAGCAGCTCGGGGGGGGGTAGAAACACCATATATTTT. The chain couples TRBV5-4 to TRBJ1-3, with D possibly TRBD1 on 5 matching bases. The CDR3 runs 14 residues. Per the germline V gene, CDR1 is SGHNT and CDR2 is YYREEE (reference sequence). Trimming pared 3 bases from V and 5 bases from J, leaving 12 bases between.

As DNA, the CDR3 is TGTGCCAGCAGTTTATCCCTCGGGCGGGCCTACACCTTC. Translation: CASSLSLGRAYTF. The chain links TRBV27 to TRBJ2-7; D is unclear. The better agreement between TRBJ1-2 and the DNA end casts doubt on the J call. The CDR3 runs 13 residues. Germline-derived CDR1 and CDR2 are MNHEY and SMNVEV (reference sequence).

J is TRBJ2-1 and V is TRBV27, with TRBD2 matching over 14 bases. CDR3 length equals 15 residues. The junction had 7 bases not matched to a gene; V was cut back by 5 bases and J by 10 bases. Per germline, CDR1 MNHEY and CDR2 SMNVEV (reference sequence). In nucleotides, the CDR3 is TGTGCCAGCAGTCGAGGACTAGCGGGAGGAGACGAGCAGTTCTTC. Amino acids: CASSRGLAGGDEQFF.

V usage is TRBV11-2 and J usage is TRBJ2-2; D possibly corresponds to TRBD2 (6 bases). Trimming cost V 3 bases and J 0 bases, with 8 bases left between them. Germline CDR1 and CDR2: SGHAT and FQNNGV. The CDR3 has 15 residues. This chain's CDR3 is CASSFSGSNTGELFF. For the CDR3, the DNA is TGTGCCAGCAGCTTTAGCGGCTCGAACACCGGGGAGCTGTTTTTT.

V usage is TRBV6-5 and J usage is TRBJ1-2, with TRBD1 matching over 8 bases. This CDR3 has 13 residues. V shed 5 bases, J shed 7 bases, and the junction held 6 bases outside the gene matches. Germline V gene data show CDR1 as MNHEY and CDR2 as SVGAGI. The CDR3 coding sequence is TGTGCCAGCAGTCACCAGGGGGCTCTTGGCTACACCTTC. Translating it yields CASSHQGALGYTF.

The chain combines TRBV7-9 with TRBJ1-1; D uncertain. The CDR3 spans 13 residues. V lost 4 bases and J lost 1, with 7 bases in between. CDR1 is SEHNR, CDR2 FQNEAQ, per germline (reference sequence). The CDR3 here is CASSSATNTEAFF. The CDR3 DNA is TGTGCCAGCAGCTCCGCGACGAACACTGAAGCTTTCTTT.

The chain combines TRBV28 with TRBJ1-4; D gene ambiguous. The V and J ends lost 3 bases and 8 bases respectively, with 10 bases between them. This CDR3 contains 13 residues. Germline lookup yields CDR1 MDHEN and CDR2 SYDVKM. The CDR3 sequence: CASSLSRDEKLFF. In DNA form, the CDR3 reads TGTGCCAGCAGTTTGTCACGAGACGAAAAACTGTTTTTT.

The chain links TRBV5-1 to TRBJ2-3; 8 bases align to TRBD2. Germline lookup yields CDR1 SGHRS and CDR2 YFSETQ. The J segment lost 0 bases and the V segment lost 4 bases, leaving 10 bases of the junction unmatched. This CDR3 is built from 17 residues. CDR3 nucleotides: TGCGCCAGCAGCCCACTGGGACTAGTGGCTAGCACAGATACGCAGTATTTT. Translating gives CASSPLGLVASTDTQYF.

The chain links TRBV15 to TRBJ1-1, with D possibly TRBD1 on 5 matching bases. Germline V gene sequence: CDR1 LNHNV, CDR2 YYDKDF (reference sequence). Trimming cost V 0 bases and J 6 bases, with 11 bases left between them. The CDR3 spans 14 residues. CDR3 residues: CATSRDGGSAEAFF. CDR3 DNA sequence: TGTGCCACCAGCAGAGATGGGGGGTCCGCTGAAGCTTTCTTT.

J is TRBJ2-4 and V is TRBV4-2, with TRBD2 matching 10 bases. The CDR3 consists of 18 residues. The germline CDR1 and CDR2 sequences are LGHNA and YNFKEQ. The junction had 13 bases not matched to a gene; V was cut back by 2 bases and J by 6 bases. CDR3 in DNA: TGTGCCAGCAGCCAATCCACTAGCGGGATCGGCTCTGCAAACATTCAGTACTTC. Encoded protein: CASSQSTSGIGSANIQYF.

The chain uses TRBV2 and TRBJ1-5; D gene unclear. This CDR3 has 14 residues. The V gene lost 0 bases and the J gene lost 7 bases, with 10 bases spanning the gap. The V gene's germline CDR1 is SNHLY and CDR2 FYNNEI. CDR3 in amino acids: CASSEARVEQPQHF. In DNA form, the CDR3 reads TGTGCCAGCAGTGAAGCTCGGGTAGAGCAGCCCCAGCATTTT.

DNA for the CDR3: TGTGCCAGCAGTCCCGGGACTAGCGGGAGGTACAATGAGCAGTTCTTC. This sequence encodes CASSPGTSGRYNEQFF. The genes are TRBV27 and TRBJ2-1; TRBD2 matches 15 bases. The germline V gene encodes CDR1 MNHEY and CDR2 SMNVEV (reference sequence). This CDR3 has 16 amino acids. The junction had 3 bases not matched to a gene; V was cut back by 5 bases and J by 4 bases.

This chain links TRBV30 with TRBJ2-5, with D perhaps matching TRBD1 (6 bases). The CDR3 is made up of 13 amino acids. CDR1 and CDR2 (germline): GTSNPN, SVGIG (reference sequence). Trimming shortened V by 5 bases and J by 5 bases, and 15 bases separated the two germline ends. CDR3 DNA: TGTGCCTGGGCCAGGGGCAGGGTCGAGACCCAGTACTTC. It yields the protein CAWARGRVETQYF.

Worth noting for this clone: This same CDR3 is encoded by further DNA sequences in the sample. This sequence joins TRBV9 and TRBJ2-3; maybe TRBD2 (5 bases). This CDR3 region has 15 residues. Germline CDR1 and CDR2: SGDLS and YYNGEE. The V gene lost 0 bases and the J gene lost 6 bases, with 14 bases spanning the gap. CDR3 loop: CASSVEGRGGDTQYF. Written as DNA, the CDR3 is TGTGCCAGCAGCGTAGAGGGTCGGGGTGGCGATACGCAGTATTTT.